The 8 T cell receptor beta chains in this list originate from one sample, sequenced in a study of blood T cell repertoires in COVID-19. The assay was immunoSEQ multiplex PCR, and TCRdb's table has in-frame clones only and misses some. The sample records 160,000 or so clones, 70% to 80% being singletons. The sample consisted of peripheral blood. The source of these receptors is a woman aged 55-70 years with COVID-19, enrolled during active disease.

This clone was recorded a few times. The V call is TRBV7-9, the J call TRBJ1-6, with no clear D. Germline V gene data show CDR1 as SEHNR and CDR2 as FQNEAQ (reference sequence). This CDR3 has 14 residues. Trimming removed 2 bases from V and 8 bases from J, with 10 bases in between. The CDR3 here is CASSLSTVDSPLHF. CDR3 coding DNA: TGTGCCAGCAGCTTAAGTACGGTTGATTCACCCCTCCACTTT.

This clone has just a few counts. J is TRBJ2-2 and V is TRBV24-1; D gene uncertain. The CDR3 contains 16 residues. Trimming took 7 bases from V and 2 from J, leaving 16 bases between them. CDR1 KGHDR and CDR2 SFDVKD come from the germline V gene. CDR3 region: CATSLTGIFNTGELFF. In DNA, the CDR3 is TGTGCCACCAGCCTAACGGGTATTTTCAACACCGGGGAGCTGTTTTTT.

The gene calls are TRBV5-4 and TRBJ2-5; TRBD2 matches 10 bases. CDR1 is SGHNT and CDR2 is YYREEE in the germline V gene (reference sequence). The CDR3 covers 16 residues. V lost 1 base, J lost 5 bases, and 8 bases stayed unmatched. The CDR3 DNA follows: TGTGCCAGCAGCTTGCCGGGACTAGCGAGTAGCGAGACCCAGTACTTC. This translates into CASSLPGLASSETQYF.

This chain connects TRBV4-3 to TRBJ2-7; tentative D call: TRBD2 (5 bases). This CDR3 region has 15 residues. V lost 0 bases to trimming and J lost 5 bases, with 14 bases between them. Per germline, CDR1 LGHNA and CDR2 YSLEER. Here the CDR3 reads CASSQETREFDEQYF. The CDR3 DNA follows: TGCGCCAGCAGCCAAGAAACTCGGGAATTCGACGAGCAGTACTTC.

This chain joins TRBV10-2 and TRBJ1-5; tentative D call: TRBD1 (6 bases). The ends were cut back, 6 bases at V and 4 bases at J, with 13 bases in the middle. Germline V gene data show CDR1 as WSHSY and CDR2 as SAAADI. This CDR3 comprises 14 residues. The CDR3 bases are TGCGCCAGCAGGAATGGACAGCTAAATCAGCCCCAGCATTTT. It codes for CASRNGQLNQPQHF.

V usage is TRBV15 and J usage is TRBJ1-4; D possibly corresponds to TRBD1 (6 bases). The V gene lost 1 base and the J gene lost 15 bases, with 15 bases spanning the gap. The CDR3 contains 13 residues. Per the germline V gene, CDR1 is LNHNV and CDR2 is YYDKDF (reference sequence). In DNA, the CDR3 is TGTGCCACCAGCAGAGCACAGGGCATAGAGTTGTTTTTT. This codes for CATSRAQGIELFF. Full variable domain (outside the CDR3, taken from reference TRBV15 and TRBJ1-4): DAMVIQNPRYQVTQFGKPVTLSCSQTLNHNVMYWYQQKSSQAPKLLFHYYDKDFNNEADTPDNFQSRRPNTSFCFLDIRSPGLGDTAMYLCATSRAQGIELFFGSGTQLSVL.

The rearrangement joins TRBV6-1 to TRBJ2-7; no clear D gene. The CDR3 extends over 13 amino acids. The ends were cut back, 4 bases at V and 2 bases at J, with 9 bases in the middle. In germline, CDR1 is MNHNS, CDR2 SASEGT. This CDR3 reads CASSARGTYEQYF. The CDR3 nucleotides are TGTGCCAGCAGTGCGCGAGGCACCTACGAGCAGTACTTC.

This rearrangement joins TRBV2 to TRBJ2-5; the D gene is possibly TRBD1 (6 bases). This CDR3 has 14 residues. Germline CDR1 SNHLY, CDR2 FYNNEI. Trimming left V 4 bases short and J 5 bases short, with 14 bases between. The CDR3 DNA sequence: TGTGCCAGCAGTGCCACAGGGTTCGGGGAGACCCAGTACTTC. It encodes CASSATGFGETQYF.